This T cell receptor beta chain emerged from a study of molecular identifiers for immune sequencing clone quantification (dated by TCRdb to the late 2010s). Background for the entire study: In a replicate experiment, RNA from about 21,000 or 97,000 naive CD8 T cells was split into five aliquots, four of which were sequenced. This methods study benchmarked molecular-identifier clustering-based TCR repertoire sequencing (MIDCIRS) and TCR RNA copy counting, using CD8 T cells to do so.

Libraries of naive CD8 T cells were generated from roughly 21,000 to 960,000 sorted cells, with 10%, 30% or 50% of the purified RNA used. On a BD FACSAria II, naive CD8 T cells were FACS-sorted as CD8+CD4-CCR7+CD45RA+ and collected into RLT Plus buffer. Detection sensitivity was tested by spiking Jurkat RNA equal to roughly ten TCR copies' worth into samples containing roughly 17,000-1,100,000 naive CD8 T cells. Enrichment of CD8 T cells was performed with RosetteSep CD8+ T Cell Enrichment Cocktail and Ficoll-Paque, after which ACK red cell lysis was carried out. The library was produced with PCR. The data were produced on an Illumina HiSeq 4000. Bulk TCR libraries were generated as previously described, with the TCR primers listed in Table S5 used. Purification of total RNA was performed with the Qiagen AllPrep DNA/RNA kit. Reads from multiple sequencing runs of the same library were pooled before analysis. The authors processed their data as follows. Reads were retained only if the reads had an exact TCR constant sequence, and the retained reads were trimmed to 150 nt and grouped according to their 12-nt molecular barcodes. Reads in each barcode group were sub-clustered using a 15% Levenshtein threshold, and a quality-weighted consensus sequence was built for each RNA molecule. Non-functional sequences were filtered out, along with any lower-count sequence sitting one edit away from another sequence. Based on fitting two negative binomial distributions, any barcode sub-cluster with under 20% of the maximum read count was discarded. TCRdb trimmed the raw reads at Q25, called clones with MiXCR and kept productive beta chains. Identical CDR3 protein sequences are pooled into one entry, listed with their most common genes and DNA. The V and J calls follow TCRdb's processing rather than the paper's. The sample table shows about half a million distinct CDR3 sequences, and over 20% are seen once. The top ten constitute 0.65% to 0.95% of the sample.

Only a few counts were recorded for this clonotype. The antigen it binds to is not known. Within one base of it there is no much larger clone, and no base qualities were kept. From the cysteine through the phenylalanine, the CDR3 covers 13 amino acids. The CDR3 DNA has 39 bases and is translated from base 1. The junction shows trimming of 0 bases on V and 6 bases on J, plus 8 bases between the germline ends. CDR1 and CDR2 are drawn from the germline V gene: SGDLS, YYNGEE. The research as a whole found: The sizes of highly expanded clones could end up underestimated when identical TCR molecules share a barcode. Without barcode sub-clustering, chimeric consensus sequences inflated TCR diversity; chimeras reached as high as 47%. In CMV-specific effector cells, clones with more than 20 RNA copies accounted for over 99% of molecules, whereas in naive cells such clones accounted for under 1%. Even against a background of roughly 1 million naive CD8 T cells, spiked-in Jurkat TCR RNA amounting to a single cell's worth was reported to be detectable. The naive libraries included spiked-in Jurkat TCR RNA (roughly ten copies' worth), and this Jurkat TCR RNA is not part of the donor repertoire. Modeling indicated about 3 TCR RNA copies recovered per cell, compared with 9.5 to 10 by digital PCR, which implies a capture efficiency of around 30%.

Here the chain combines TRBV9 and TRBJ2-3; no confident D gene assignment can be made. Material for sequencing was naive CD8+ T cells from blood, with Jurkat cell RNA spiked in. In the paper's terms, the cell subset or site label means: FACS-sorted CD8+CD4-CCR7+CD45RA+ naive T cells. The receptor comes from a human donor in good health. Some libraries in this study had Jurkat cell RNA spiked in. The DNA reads TGTGCCAGCAGCGTAGGTCGAGGCGATACGCAGTATTTT. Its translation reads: CASSVGRGDTQYF.